The sequence of this TCR beta chain was determined in a study of T cells in Graves' hyperthyroidism and ophthalmopathy. Study-wide results and caveats: A 13 V-J signature model discriminated ophthalmopathy versus stable hyperthyroidism.

The CDR3 contains 15 residues. Germline CDR1 MGHRA, CDR2 YSYEKL. After removal of 0 bases from V and 6 bases from J, the junction contained 3 bases not matched to a gene. Hyperthyroidism of Graves' type that showed no ophthalmopathy progression within 18 months was stable. RNA transcripts yielded amplified TCR beta CDR3 regions. First-round RT-PCR of the TCR CDR3 relied on the HTBI primer set. TCRdb re-called the multiplex PCR reads with MiXCR, one entry per CDR3 protein. Of around 760,000 distinct CDR3 sequences listed, roughly 32% were seen once; the top ten hold roughly 30%. Regarding this clonotype: Antigen unknown.

Source material: blood. This clonotype originated in a woman aged 40 to 49 with Graves' hyperthyroidism. V usage is TRBV4-1 and J usage is TRBJ2-2; 8 bases align to TRBD2. The CDR3 region has the DNA TGCGCCAGCAGCCAAGATATCGGGGGGGCCGGGGAGCTGTTTTTT. Encoded protein: CASSQDIGGAGELFF.